Listed below are T cell receptor beta chains from one sample, sequenced in a study of OX40 agonist ivuxolimab in advanced cancers. Repertoires were generated with immunoSEQ multiplex PCR, while TCRdb's copy carries only in-frame clones and drops some. The sample carries roughly 69,000 clones, approximately 90% recorded once. The sequenced sample was CD4+ or CD8+ T cells sorted from blood, obtained in a trial of the OX40 agonist ivuxolimab. These receptors all stem from an adult with an advanced solid tumor such as melanoma, head and neck, liver or kidney cancer. Both conserved end residues are trimmed from each CDR3. A D gene is named only where the DNA matches it firmly. Part of the rows lack a size; the others show once, few, many or a class for expanded clones.

abundance	d_gene	v_gene	j_gene	CDR3aa
.	.	TRBV5-8	TRBJ2-7	ASGDRQVGQY
.	.	TRBV4-1	TRBJ2-1	ASSQDPSYNEQF
few	.	TRBV7-9	TRBJ1-4	ASSSIGYATNEKLF
.	.	TRBV7-3	TRBJ1-3	ASSPRGRAEGNTIY
.	TRBD2	TRBV4-3	TRBJ2-2	ASSLSGLAGETPNTGELF
.	TRBD2	TRBV4-2	TRBJ2-3	ASSPLAGGPADTQY
.	.	TRBV6-5	TRBJ2-1	ASSYQVGGPYNEQF
.	TRBD2	TRBV11-2	TRBJ2-5	ASSLGPGLAGLEGAQY
.	TRBD1	TRBV27	TRBJ1-1	ASSSTGGGAF
.	.	TRBV30	TRBJ2-1	AWIRAYNEQF
.	.	TRBV14	TRBJ2-3	ASSHERADTQY
once	TRBD2	TRBV4-2	TRBJ2-7	ASSQDGGLVYAGDEQY
.	.	TRBV9	TRBJ2-3	ASSVWAGTDTQY
.	.	TRBV5-1	TRBJ1-2	ASSFRPGSPNYGYT
.	.	TRBV13	TRBJ1-5	ASSSLRQGSQPQH
.	.	TRBV4-1	TRBJ1-3	ASSQDQQSGNTIY
.	TRBD2	TRBV7-9	TRBJ2-2	ASSLAGGLAGNTGELF
once	TRBD1	TRBV5-1	TRBJ1-1	ASSWDRSNTEAF
few	.	TRBV7-2	TRBJ1-6	ASSLVRNSPLH
.	.	TRBV7-6	TRBJ1-1	ASSLFMGASPTEAF
.	TRBD1	TRBV6-5	TRBJ2-3	ASSYSGQADTQY
.	TRBD1	TRBV4-2	TRBJ2-5	ASSPGTGGEETQY
.	.	TRBV7-9	TRBJ1-4	ASSLARATNEKLF
.	.	TRBV11-2	TRBJ1-2	ASSLGPGSGYT
.	TRBD1	TRBV4-1	TRBJ2-1	ASSHDRGLRNEQF
.	.	TRBV11-2	TRBJ2-4	ASSSTPGGTKNIQY
.	.	TRBV2	TRBJ2-5	ASIRVPRFETQY
once	.	TRBV29-1	TRBJ2-7	SVEEPRGGFVTYEQY
.	TRBD1	TRBV23-1	TRBJ1-6	ASSTGQGDSPLH
.	.	TRBV27	TRBJ2-1	ASSQGGEQF
.	TRBD2	TRBV11-2	TRBJ2-2	ASSLGHSGGSRFTGELF
once	.	TRBV2	TRBJ2-3	ASSEALLGFPDTQY
.	.	TRBV7-2	TRBJ1-2	ASRQAPYGYT
.	TRBD1	TRBV11-2	TRBJ2-5	ASSTGQTATQY
.	.	TRBV6-1	TRBJ1-1	ASSYPSEAF
.	TRBD2	TRBV7-3	TRBJ2-1	ASSLSPLAGEYNEQF
.	.	TRBV11-3	TRBJ2-2	ASSYPAPNGGPGELF
once	.	TRBV7-9	TRBJ1-1	ASGPGGIDTEAF
.	.	TRBV10-3	TRBJ1-1	AISDPTELNTEAF
.	.	TRBV6-5	TRBJ1-1	ASSWAGNTEAF